The entry below describes one TCR beta chain. Its antigen remains unknown. The data were obtained in a study of T cell responses to AZD1222 COVID-19 vaccine. This CDR3 is built from 12 residues. V lost 6 bases and J lost 4, with 9 bases in between. Overall study findings and caveats: Clonal diversity may have been underestimated in mostly white British donors. Scientists sampled the repertoires only once the peak T cell response had passed.

The table came from immunoSEQ multiplex PCR; TCRdb's copy has only in-frame clones and leaves some out. The data contain under 150,000 clones, around nine tenths of them singletons. The source of this sequence is an adult in good health. This rearrangement joins TRBV12-3 or TRBV12-4 to TRBJ1-1, with D perhaps matching TRBD1 (6 bases). This specimen was peripheral blood, taken on day 0 of MenACWY control vaccination. The CDR3 DNA follows: TGTGCCAGCAGCCCGGACAGCACTGAAGCTTTCTTT. Its translation is CASSPDSTEAFF.